Listed below are T cell receptor beta chains from one sample, sequenced in a study of cytomegalovirus exposure and HLA in healthy donors. TCRdb's table, derived via immunoSEQ multiplex PCR, lists solely in-frame clones and lacks some. This sample carries 95,000 to 150,000 clones, 83% of them seen once, and the ten largest clones take approximately 3.8%. Sequencing was performed on PBMCs. Every receptor here comes from a woman between 35 and 50 years old in good health and CMV-seropositive. CDR3s leave out the opening cysteine and the closing phenylalanine or tryptophan.

v_gene,j_gene,CDR3aa
TRBV2,TRBJ1-2,ASSAGQGIDYGYT
TRBV5-6,TRBJ2-2,ASSLEVAGTSGRRGELF
TRBV9,TRBJ2-3,ASSVDGRVAFTDTQY
TRBV7-2,TRBJ2-2,ASSPRDRAATGELF
TRBV9,TRBJ2-7,ASSALAGDASYEQY
TRBV19,TRBJ2-3,ASRNTGVGDTQY
TRBV9,TRBJ2-6,ASSVVSSSIEGPGANVLT
TRBV27,TRBJ2-7,ASIGTSGSPYEQY
TRBV5-1,TRBJ2-7,ASSLGTGSTQY
TRBV25-1,TRBJ2-5,ASSEGGLAVQETQY
TRBV6-5,TRBJ2-2,ASSQTGVGSGELF
TRBV19,TRBJ1-1,ASSIVQYRGANTEAF
TRBV11-2,TRBJ2-1,ASSHAVSYNEQF
TRBV5-5,TRBJ1-1,ASSWGRDTEAF
TRBV15,TRBJ1-1,ATSTPSGRTEAF
TRBV30,TRBJ1-6,AWSSRQENSPLH
TRBV7-8,TRBJ2-5,ASSLGAGMQETQY
TRBV6-6,TRBJ2-1,AIDPGLADSYNEQF
TRBV5-1,TRBJ2-7,ASSSLAGLYEQY
TRBV7-8,TRBJ2-7,ASSFTGGGEQY
TRBV5-6,TRBJ2-1,ASSFTGTSYNEQF
TRBV18,TRBJ2-7,ASSPPEREINEQY
TRBV11-3,TRBJ2-5,ASSLDQAMIETQY
TRBV5-1,TRBJ2-1,ASSPPEGTGGRNEQF
TRBV6-1,TRBJ1-2,ASSEVGLSNYGYT
TRBV27,TRBJ1-2,ASSSPGADGYT
TRBV2,TRBJ2-7,ASGLAGLIYEQY
TRBV7-9,TRBJ2-4,ASSPRGLAGAKNIQY
TRBV7-3,TRBJ2-3,ASSLEASASTDTQY
TRBV7-6,NA,ASSLGRAPYEQY
TRBV7-3,TRBJ2-1,ASSLLAGIYNEQF
TRBV4-1,TRBJ1-5,ASSQDWGRGYSNQPQH
TRBV7-3,TRBJ2-2,ASSRGDGQVGELF
TRBV6-5,TRBJ2-2,AVRGGQFTGELF
TRBV5-8,TRBJ1-3,ASSLDRGSRNTIY
TRBV30,TRBJ1-1,AWSVRRGSTEAF
TRBV18,TRBJ1-5,ASSLSGQGAQPQH
TRBV5-4,TRBJ2-3,ASSLGLAGALY
TRBV7-9,TRBJ2-1,ASSLRLTNEQF
TRBV30,NA,AWPTWRDSSYEQY
TRBV6-5,NA,ASSNGRGSYEQY
TRBV5-4,TRBJ2-3,ASSSDREVDTQY
TRBV7-9,TRBJ2-7,ASSFDYERAEQY
TRBV7-3,TRBJ2-7,ASSLNRFYEQY
TRBV6-5,TRBJ1-2,ASSYPPGRQGYGYT
TRBV4-1,TRBJ2-7,ASSQVVNPGSQGVQY
TRBV25-1,TRBJ1-3,ASSELAETGSSGNTIY
TRBV7-9,TRBJ2-7,ASSGTGSYEQY
TRBV6-5,TRBJ2-2,ASSPGLSLTGELF